The 5 T cell receptor beta chains listed next were all sequenced from one sample in a study of T cells expressing NK-cell markers (dated by TCRdb to the early 2020s). Receptor libraries were prepared by 5' RACE. Sequenced using an Illumina HiSeq 2000. Based on TCRdb reprocessing of the reads, there is one entry per CDR3 protein sequence, and DNA is missing. This sample's table lists 160,000 or so distinct CDR3 sequences. Approximately 18% of the sample comes from the top ten. The sequenced sample consisted of blood T cells: a sorted CD56 or NKG2C T cell subset, CD4+ or CD8+ T cells, or bulk PBMC T cells (not recorded which). The receptor source for this set is a woman aged 18 to 75 in good health.

J is TRBJ1-1 and V is TRBV29-1; TCRdb indicates TRBD1, and absent DNA this call remains unverified. CDR3 length equals 12 residues. Looked up from germline, CDR1 is SQVTM and CDR2 is ANQGSEA. This CDR3 reads CSAEGQGATAFF.

The gene calls are TRBV5-1 and TRBJ2-1; TCRdb reports TRBD1, a call that lacks DNA to check it against. The CDR3 spans 16 residues. The V gene's germline CDR1 is SGHRS and CDR2 YFSETQ. CDR3: CASSLEGDPSYNEQFF.

The rearrangement joins TRBV28 to TRBJ1-2; absent DNA, TCRdb's TRBD1 call cannot be checked. This CDR3 has 13 amino acids. From germline, CDR1 is MDHEN and CDR2 SYDVKM. The CDR3: CASTKGGVSGYTF.

The chain combines TRBV5-6 with TRBJ2-7; without DNA, the TCRdb call of TRBD2 cannot be checked. The CDR3 is 16 amino acids. Germline V gene lookup returns CDR1 SGHDT and CDR2 YYEEEE. The CDR3 loop is CASSLVPAGDWSEQYF.

The CDR3 loop is CAWHTGLAGYNEQFF. The V call is TRBV30, the J call TRBJ2-1; TCRdb names TRBD2, which stays unverified in the absence of DNA. The CDR3 has 15 amino acids. CDR1 and CDR2 (germline): GTSNPN, SVGIG (reference sequence).